This T cell receptor beta chain was retrieved from a study of a mutant IDH1 vaccine in newly diagnosed glioma. Study information: Treated patients, 62.5% male and approximately 38% female, averaged about 40 years of age. Therapy received beforehand was radiotherapy, temozolomide, or both, with most patients given both.

This clone was observed a handful of times. Generated by immunoSEQ multiplex PCR, the TCRdb table keeps only in-frame clones and is missing some. The table has about 92,000 clones, under 90% seen once. Time point reported: baseline, week 1 (first vaccination visit). Treatment denoted: pre-vaccination baseline after standard-of-care therapy. The study enrolled donors with new WHO grade 3 or 4 IDH1-mutant, ATRX-lost astrocytomas. The germline V and J ends were trimmed by 1 base and 0 bases, with 7 bases remaining between them. This CDR3 has 14 amino acids. Germline V gene sequence: CDR1 SGHNT, CDR2 YYREEE (reference sequence).

The V and J genes are TRBV5-4 and TRBJ1-1, with D unresolved. The source was PBMCs, collected from a glioma patient treated with radiotherapy, temozolomide or both. This TCR was recovered from a woman in her 50s with glioma. CDR3 in amino acids: CASSLTEMNTEAFF. The CDR3 bases are TGTGCCAGCAGCTTGACAGAGATGAACACTGAAGCTTTCTTT.